This T cell receptor beta chain derives from a study of early T cells in non-severe SARS-CoV-2 infection. TCRdb fed the 5' RACE reads into MiXCR, producing one record per CDR3 protein. The data hold 45,000 to 55,000 distinct CDR3 sequences, with 7% to 8% observed a single time. This clonotype was counted many times. With V trimmed by 2 bases and J by 4 bases, 4 bases remained unmatched. CDR3 size: 14 residues. Germline V CDR1 and CDR2: SGDLS, YYNGEE. Input material: whole blood. The V call is TRBV9, the J call TRBJ2-3, with 7 bases fitting TRBD2. The TCR was taken from an adult who was a healthcare worker with PCR-confirmed SARS-CoV-2 infection or an uninfected control (not recorded which). CDR3 DNA sequence: TGTGCCAGCAGCGTGCTGACTAGCCCAGATACGCAGTATTTT. As protein: CASSVLTSPDTQYF.